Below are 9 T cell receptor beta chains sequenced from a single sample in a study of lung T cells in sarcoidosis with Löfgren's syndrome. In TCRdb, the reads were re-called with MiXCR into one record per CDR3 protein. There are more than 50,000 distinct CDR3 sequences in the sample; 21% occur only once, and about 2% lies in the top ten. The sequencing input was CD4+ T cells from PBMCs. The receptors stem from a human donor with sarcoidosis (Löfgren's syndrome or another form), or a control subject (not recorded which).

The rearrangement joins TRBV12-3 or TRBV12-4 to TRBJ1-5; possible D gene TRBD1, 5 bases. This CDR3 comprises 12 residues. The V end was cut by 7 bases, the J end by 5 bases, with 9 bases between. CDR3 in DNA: TGTGCCAGCACCTTCAGGGATCAGCCCCAGCATTTT. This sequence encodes CASTFRDQPQHF.

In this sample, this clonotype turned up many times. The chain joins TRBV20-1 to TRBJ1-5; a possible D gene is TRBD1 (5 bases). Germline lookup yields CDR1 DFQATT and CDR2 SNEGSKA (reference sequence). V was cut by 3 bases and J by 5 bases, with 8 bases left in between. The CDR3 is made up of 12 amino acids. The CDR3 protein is CSASRVDQPQHF. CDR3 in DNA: TGCAGTGCTAGCAGGGTGGATCAGCCCCAGCATTTT.

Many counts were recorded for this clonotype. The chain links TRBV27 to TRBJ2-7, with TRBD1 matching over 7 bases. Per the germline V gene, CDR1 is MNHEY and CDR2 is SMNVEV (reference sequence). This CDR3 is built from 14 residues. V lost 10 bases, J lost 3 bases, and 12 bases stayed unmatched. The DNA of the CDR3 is TGTGCCACCAATTCCCCGGGACAGAACTACGAGCAGTACTTC. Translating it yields CATNSPGQNYEQYF.

This CDR3 reads CASSRDRGDEQFF. CDR3 bases: TGTGCCAGTAGTAGGGACAGGGGGGATGAGCAGTTCTTC. This rearrangement joins TRBV19 to TRBJ2-1; 11 nucleotides line up with TRBD1. Germline loops: CDR1 LNHDA, CDR2 SQIVND (reference sequence). Trimming took 4 bases from V and 8 from J; bases not matched to a gene: 1. CDR3 length: 13 amino acids.

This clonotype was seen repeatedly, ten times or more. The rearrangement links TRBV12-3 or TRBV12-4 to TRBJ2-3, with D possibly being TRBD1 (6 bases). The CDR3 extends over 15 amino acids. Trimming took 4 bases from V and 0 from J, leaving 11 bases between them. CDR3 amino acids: CASSSSTGSTDTQYF. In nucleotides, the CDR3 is TGTGCCAGCAGTTCATCGACAGGTAGCACAGATACGCAGTATTTT.

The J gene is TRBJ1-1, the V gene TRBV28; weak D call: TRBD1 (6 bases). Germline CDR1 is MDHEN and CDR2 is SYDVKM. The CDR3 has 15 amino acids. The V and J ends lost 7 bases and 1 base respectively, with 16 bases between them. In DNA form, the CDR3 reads TGTGCCAGCATGGAGCTAGGGGGACCGAACACTGAAGCTTTCTTT. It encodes CASMELGGPNTEAFF. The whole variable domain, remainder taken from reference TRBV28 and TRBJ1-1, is DVKVTQSSRYLVKRTGEKVFLECVQDMDHENMFWYRQDPGLGLRLIYFSYDVKMKEKGDIPEGYSVSREKKERFSLILESASTNQTSMYLCASMELGGPNTEAFFGQGTRLTVV.

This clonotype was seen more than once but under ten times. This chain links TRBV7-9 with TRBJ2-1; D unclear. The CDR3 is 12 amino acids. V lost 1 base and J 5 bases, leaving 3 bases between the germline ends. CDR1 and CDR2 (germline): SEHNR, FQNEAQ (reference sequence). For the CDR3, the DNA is TGTGCCAGCAGCTTAGGAGACAATGAGCAGTTCTTC. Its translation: CASSLGDNEQFF.

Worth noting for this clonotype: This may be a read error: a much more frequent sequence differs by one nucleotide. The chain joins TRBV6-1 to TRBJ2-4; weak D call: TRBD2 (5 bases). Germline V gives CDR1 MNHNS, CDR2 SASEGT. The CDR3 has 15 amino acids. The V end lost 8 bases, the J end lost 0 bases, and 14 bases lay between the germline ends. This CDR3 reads CASRKERLAKNIQYF. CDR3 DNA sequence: TGTGCCAGCCGCAAGGAGCGGCTAGCCAAAAACATTCAGTACTTC.

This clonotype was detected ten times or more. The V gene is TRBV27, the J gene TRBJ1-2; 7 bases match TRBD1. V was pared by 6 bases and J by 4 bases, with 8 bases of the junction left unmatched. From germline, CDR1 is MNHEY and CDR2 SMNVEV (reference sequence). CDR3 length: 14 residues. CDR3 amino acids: CASSLNRDSYGYTF. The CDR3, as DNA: TGTGCCAGCAGCTTGAACCGGGACAGCTATGGCTACACCTTC.